Listed below are T cell receptor beta chains from one sample, sequenced in a study of regulatory dendritic cells for organ transplantation. No antigen has been assigned to these receptors. Libraries were prepared by immunoSEQ multiplex PCR; TCRdb keeps only in-frame clonotypes and omits some of them. The sample contains approximately 11,000 clones, about 85% of which appear only once. Input material: memory CD4+ T cells from blood cultured with dendritic cells. These receptors were taken from a human donor in good health. Each CDR3 is given with its conserved first and last residue. The D gene is left open where the match is weak. Rows give clone size only sometimes, using once, few, many, or a class for an expanded clone.

abundance	d_gene	v_gene	j_gene	CDR3nt	CDR3aa
.	.	TRBV6-1	TRBJ2-2	TGTGCCAGCACTTGGAGGCCACAAACCGGGGAGCTGTTTTTT	CASTWRPQTGELFF
.	TRBD1	TRBV7-2	TRBJ1-3	TGTGCCAGCAGCTTAATGCAGGGGGTCGCTGGAAACACCATATATTTT	CASSLMQGVAGNTIYF
.	.	TRBV7-3	TRBJ2-2	TGTGCCAGCAGCTTATTAGCCAACACCGGGGAGCTGTTTTTT	CASSLLANTGELFF
few	TRBD1	TRBV2	TRBJ1-1	TGTGCCACCACACAGGGGGAGGGTACTGAAGCTTTCTTT	CATTQGEGTEAFF
.	.	TRBV28	TRBJ2-7	TGTGCCACTAGGGTGGGACATAGCTCCTACGAGCAGTACTTC	CATRVGHSSYEQYF
.	.	TRBV4-3	TRBJ2-7	TGCGCCAGCAGCCAAGACCGCGCCCAAGGAGGTCACGAGCAGTACTTC	CASSQDRAQGGHEQYF
.	.	TRBV11-2	TRBJ2-1	TGTGCCAGCAGCTTAGTTTGGGGCGGAGAGTACAATGAGCAGTTCTTC	CASSLVWGGEYNEQFF
.	TRBD2	TRBV7-9	TRBJ2-1	TGTGCCAGCAGCTTAGCGCTGTTAACTAGCGGGAGGACTAACAATGAGCAGTTCTTC	CASSLALLTSGRTNNEQFF
.	.	TRBV20-1	TRBJ2-3	TGCAGTGCTACTCCTCGGGATACGCAGTATTTT	CSATPRDTQYF
.	TRBD1	TRBV28	TRBJ1-5	TGTGCCAGCAGTCCGGGGACAGGTCGGGGGCATTTT	CASSPGTGRGHF
.	.	TRBV7-6	TRBJ2-3	TGTGCCAGCAGCTTAGCGTTAGGAGGTACGCAGTATTTT	CASSLALGGTQYF
.	TRBD1	TRBV6-1	TRBJ2-7	TGTGCCAGCAGAACCCCGACAGGGAGTTACTACGAGCAGTACTTC	CASRTPTGSYYEQYF
once	TRBD2	TRBV7-2	TRBJ2-7	TGTGCCAGCAGCTCCGGACTAGCCGAGCAGTACTTC	CASSSGLAEQYF
.	.	TRBV5-1	TRBJ2-5	TGCGCCAGCAGCTTTTCGGGCCCTTACCAAGAGACCCAGTACTTC	CASSFSGPYQETQYF
.	.	TRBV5-8	TRBJ1-5	TGTGCCAGCAGCTTGGTTCCTCAGCCCCAGCATTTT	CASSLVPQPQHF
.	.	TRBV5-4	TRBJ2-3	TGTGCCAGCAGCAAACAGAGCACAGATACGCAGTATTTT	CASSKQSTDTQYF
few	.	TRBV19	TRBJ1-2	TGTGCCAGTAGTCCTCAGGGGTTCTATGGCTACACCTTC	CASSPQGFYGYTF
.	.	TRBV18	TRBJ2-7	TGTGCCAGCTCCCCGAGCTCCTACGAGCAGTACTTC	CASSPSSYEQYF
.	.	TRBV14	TRBJ1-2	TGTGCCAGCAGCCAAATGGGATTTGACTATGGCTACACCTTC	CASSQMGFDYGYTF
few	.	TRBV7-2	TRBJ2-7	TGTGCCAGCAGCTTAGCGGGTGTAGCCTACGAGCAGTACTTC	CASSLAGVAYEQYF
once	.	TRBV9	TRBJ1-6	TGTGCCAGCAGCGTCGGCAGGGGTCTAGGGAATTCACCCCTCCACTTT	CASSVGRGLGNSPLHF
.	.	TRBV9	TRBJ2-2	TGTGCCAGCAGCATAAGACAGAAAACCGGGGAGCTGTTTTTT	CASSIRQKTGELFF
.	.	TRBV7-6	TRBJ1-1	TGTGCCAGCAGCTTAGGAGGGGTTCGGAACACTGAAGCTTTCTTT	CASSLGGVRNTEAFF
.	.	TRBV7-2	TRBJ2-7	TGTGCCAGCAGCTTAGAAGGCGGACAGATCTACGAGCAGTACTTC	CASSLEGGQIYEQYF
.	TRBD2	TRBV7-8	TRBJ2-1	TGTGCCAGCAGCTCCTTGGGTAGCGGGAGGGCCCTTTTTGAGCAGTTCTTC	CASSSLGSGRALFEQFF
.	.	TRBV7-2	TRBJ1-1	TGTGCCAGCAGCTTAGGGGGGCGGGGGCCTGGAGGGTCTGAAGCTTTCTTT	CASSLGGRGPGGSEAFF
.	.	TRBV6-1	TRBJ1-6	TGTGCCAGCAGTGCGAGTACTGGGACCTATAATTCACCCCTCCACTTT	CASSASTGTYNSPLHF
few	.	TRBV27	TRBJ1-2	TGTGCCAGCAGTCCCCGTTGGGGGGAGGGTGGCTACACCTTC	CASSPRWGEGGYTF
.	.	TRBV6-4	TRBJ2-3	TGTGCCAGCAGTGTCGAGTACCTAAACCCCCCAGATACGCAGTATTTT	CASSVEYLNPPDTQYF
.	TRBD1	TRBV27	TRBJ2-7	TGTGCCAGCAGTTCCATCACGTTAGGGCGACAGGGGAGAGGCTACGAGCAGTACTTC	CASSSITLGRQGRGYEQYF
few	.	TRBV7-3	TRBJ1-2	TGTGCCAGCAGCTTAAACGATAGGGGTGGCTACACCTTC	CASSLNDRGGYTF
.	TRBD2	TRBV10-3	TRBJ2-3	TGTGCCATCAGTAGCGGGAGGGCCACAGATACGCAGTATTTT	CAISSGRATDTQYF
.	.	TRBV7-2	TRBJ1-1	TGTGCCAGCAGCTTGAACACTGAAGCTTTCTTT	CASSLNTEAFF
.	TRBD1	TRBV30	TRBJ2-7	TGTGCCTGGACCAGGGGGTTATCCTACGAGCAGTACTTC	CAWTRGLSYEQYF
.	.	TRBV19	TRBJ1-1	TGTGCCAGCCGCTTTCAGGGAACTGAAGCTTTCTTT	CASRFQGTEAFF
few	.	TRBV6-6	TRBJ1-5	TGTGCCAGCAGACCACAGGGAGACCAGCCCCAGCATTTT	CASRPQGDQPQHF
.	TRBD1	TRBV7-9	TRBJ2-6	TGTGCCAGCAGCTTAACAGGGGGAGGTCCTGGGGCCAACGTCCTGACTTTC	CASSLTGGGPGANVLTF
.	TRBD2	TRBV7-9	TRBJ2-3	TGTGCCAGCAGCTTCACACAGACTAGCGGACACACAGATACGCAGTATTTT	CASSFTQTSGHTDTQYF
.	.	TRBV28	TRBJ1-5	TGTGCCAGCAGTGGGACCTTAGACGATCAGCCCCAGCATTTT	CASSGTLDDQPQHF
few	.	TRBV29-1	TRBJ1-2	TGCAGCGTTGAAGCGTTGGTCGGTGGCTACACCTTC	CSVEALVGGYTF
.	.	TRBV11-3	TRBJ2-1	TGTGCCAGCAGCTTTGGTTCCTACAATGAGCAGTTCTTC	CASSFGSYNEQFF
.	TRBD2	TRBV7-2	TRBJ2-2	TGTGCCAGCAGCCCGGGACTAGCCAGGAACACCGGGGAGCTGTTTTTT	CASSPGLARNTGELFF
.	.	TRBV18	TRBJ2-7	TGTGCCAGCTCACCTGTACGGGCGGGGGAGCAGTACTTC	CASSPVRAGEQYF
.	.	TRBV27	TRBJ2-4	TGTGCCAGCAGTGAAAGGAATACCAAAAACATTCAGTACTTC	CASSERNTKNIQYF
.	TRBD2	TRBV6-6	TRBJ2-3	TGTGCCAGCAGTGCCGGACTAGCGGTGGGAGATACGCAGTATTTT	CASSAGLAVGDTQYF
.	TRBD2	TRBV2	TRBJ2-7	TGTGCCTGTCGACTAGCGGGGGGGCCCCAGTCCTCCTACGAGCAGTACTTC	CACRLAGGPQSSYEQYF
.	.	TRBV4-2	TRBJ2-6	TGTGCCAGCAGCCAAGACAAGAGCTCTGGGGCCAACGTCCTGACTTTC	CASSQDKSSGANVLTF
.	TRBD1	TRBV2	TRBJ1-5	TGTGCCAGCAGCTATGGACAGGGGAGAAAAAGCAATCAGCCCCAGCATTTT	CASSYGQGRKSNQPQHF
.	.	TRBV29-1	TRBJ2-4	TGCAGCGTTGGAGATTTGGTCAAAAACATTCAGTACTTC	CSVGDLVKNIQYF
.	TRBD2	TRBV19	TRBJ2-1	TGTGCCAGTACCTCGGGACTAGCGGGAGGGCAAATAGGGGAGCAGTTCTTC	CASTSGLAGGQIGEQFF
.	.	TRBV7-2	TRBJ2-1	TGTGCCAGCAGCCCAGCGGCAGGGCAATACAATGAGCAGTTCTTC	CASSPAAGQYNEQFF
.	TRBD1	TRBV28	TRBJ1-2	TGTGCCAGCAGTCGGACAGGGGGCGGTCTAGCTAACTATGGCTACACCTTC	CASSRTGGGLANYGYTF
.	.	TRBV18	TRBJ2-7	TGTGCCAGCTCACCACCGGGAGATTCCTACGAGCAGTACTTC	CASSPPGDSYEQYF
once	TRBD2	TRBV7-2	TRBJ2-3	TGTGCCAGCAGGCTGGGTGCGGGAGCCACCACAGATACGCAGTATTTT	CASRLGAGATTDTQYF
.	TRBD1	TRBV5-4	TRBJ1-1	TGTGCCAGCAGCTCTTCAAGGGGGCAGACTGAAGCTTTCTTT	CASSSSRGQTEAFF